These T cell receptor beta chains were read from a single sample in a study of OX40 agonist ivuxolimab in advanced cancers. Some clones are missing from TCRdb's copy, which holds only in-frame ones; the method was immunoSEQ multiplex PCR. The table lists under 20,000 clones, around 80% of them singletons, with about half in the top ten. The sequencing here drew on CD4+ or CD8+ T cells sorted from blood, taken in a trial of the OX40 agonist ivuxolimab. These TCRs come from an adult with an advanced solid tumor such as melanoma, head and neck, liver or kidney cancer. The CDR3 runs from the conserved cysteine through the conserved F or W. The D gene is left open where the match is weak. Size tells how often a clone was seen (once, few, many) or the class of an expanded clone, and some rows leave it out.

len	d_gene	j_gene	abundance	v_gene	CDR3aa	CDR3nt
14	NA	TRBJ2-1	NA	TRBV27	CASKPPGSYNEQFF	TGTGCCAGCAAACCTCCAGGGAGCTACAATGAGCAGTTCTTC
14	NA	TRBJ2-2	few	TRBV6-5	CASSYNENTGELFF	TGTGCCAGCAGTTACAATGAGAACACCGGGGAGCTGTTTTTT
15	TRBD1	TRBJ2-7	NA	TRBV9	CASSARGGRLYEQYF	TGTGCCAGCAGCGCTAGAGGGGGCAGGCTCTACGAGCAGTACTTC
15	NA	TRBJ2-7	once	TRBV4-1	CASSQDLGVSYEQYF	TGCGCCAGCAGCCAAGATCTGGGGGTTTCGTACGAGCAGTACTTC
14	TRBD1	TRBJ2-3	NA	TRBV7-3	CASSVDRDTDTQYF	TGTGCCAGCAGCGTCGACAGGGACACAGATACGCAGTATTTT
16	NA	TRBJ2-7	NA	TRBV5-1	CASSLELGEIPYEQYF	TGCGCCAGCAGCTTGGAGTTGGGGGAGATCCCCTACGAGCAGTACTTC
13	NA	TRBJ1-5	NA	TRBV6-5	CASSTSVGQPQHF	TGTGCCAGCAGTACGTCTGTGGGTCAGCCCCAGCATTTT
15	NA	TRBJ2-7	NA	TRBV14	CASSPPKAGDYEQYF	TGTGCCAGCAGCCCCCCCAAAGCAGGGGACTACGAGCAGTACTTC
14	NA	TRBJ2-6	NA	TRBV9	CASSAGSGANVLTF	TGTGCCAGCAGCGCTGGCTCTGGGGCCAACGTCCTGACTTTC
15	TRBD1	TRBJ2-7	few	TRBV27	CASSLSRGYSYEQYF	TGTGCCAGCAGTTTATCCAGGGGGTACTCCTACGAGCAGTACTTC
14	TRBD1	TRBJ2-7	NA	TRBV7-8	CASSLTGTGGEQYF	TGTGCCAGCAGCCTGACCGGGACAGGGGGAGAGCAGTACTTC
18	NA	TRBJ1-3	NA	TRBV19	CASSVIIRTDASGNTIYF	TGTGCCAGTAGTGTGATCATACGGACAGACGCGTCTGGAAACACCATATATTTT
15	NA	TRBJ2-1	few	TRBV27	CASSLGGNSYNEQFF	TGTGCCAGCAGTTTAGGTGGGAACTCCTACAATGAGCAGTTCTTC
12	NA	TRBJ1-1	NA	TRBV7-3	CASSPRTTEAFF	TGTGCCAGCAGCCCCCGGACGACTGAAGCTTTCTTT
13	NA	TRBJ2-5	few	TRBV5-6	CASSLAEQETQYF	TGTGCCAGCAGCTTGGCCGAACAAGAGACCCAGTACTTC
15	TRBD1	TRBJ2-1	once	TRBV7-3	CASSLTGRGIHEQFF	TGTGCCAGCAGCTTAACGGGCAGGGGGATCCATGAGCAGTTCTTC
13	TRBD2	TRBJ2-5	NA	TRBV27	CASRRTSPETQYF	TGTGCCAGCAGGCGGACTAGCCCAGAGACCCAGTACTTC
14	TRBD1	TRBJ2-5	few	TRBV27	CASSFDRAHETQYF	TGTGCCAGCAGTTTCGACAGGGCGCACGAGACCCAGTACTTC
14	NA	TRBJ2-2	once	TRBV9	CASAGLLSPGELFF	TGTGCCAGCGCCGGACTATTGAGCCCCGGGGAGCTGTTTTTT
16	NA	TRBJ1-2	few	TRBV9	CASSVATPGGAYGYTF	TGTGCCAGCAGCGTAGCAACCCCCGGTGGGGCCTATGGCTACACCTTC
13	NA	TRBJ2-1	NA	TRBV2	CASSEEKRDEQFF	TGTGCCAGCAGTGAAGAGAAGAGGGATGAGCAGTTCTTC
14	NA	TRBJ2-2	NA	TRBV28	CASSFLRDTGELFF	TGTGCCAGCAGTTTTTTGCGGGACACCGGGGAGCTGTTTTTT
13	NA	TRBJ1-1	once	TRBV9	CASSTGGATEAFF	TGTGCCAGCAGCACGGGGGGGGCCACTGAAGCTTTCTTT
16	TRBD2	TRBJ2-3	NA	TRBV5-6	CASSPWRGAPPDTQYF	TGTGCCAGCAGCCCCTGGCGGGGGGCCCCCCCAGATACGCAGTATTTT